This T cell receptor beta chain was captured by sequencing in a study of cytomegalovirus exposure and HLA in healthy donors. Whole-study findings and limits: There was a cluster of highly shared sequence variants that was likely a sequencing artifact.

As to this clone: The antigen is unknown.

This CDR3 comprises 14 residues. Trimming removed 2 bases at V and 6 bases at J, with 13 bases between. The germline V gene encodes CDR1 SEHNR and CDR2 FQNEAQ (reference sequence). In the PCR, 60 Vbeta and 13 Jbeta primers were used. Measured with immunoSEQ multiplex PCR; TCRdb has only the in-frame clones, and not every one. The table records under 200,000 clones, around 80% of them present only once. This chain links TRBV7-9 with TRBJ1-2; D is ambiguous. This clonotype was obtained from a man aged 25 to 40 in good health and CMV-seronegative. The specimen sequenced was PBMCs. The CDR3 DNA follows: TGTGCCAGCAGCTTAAACGGAGGGATGGATGGCTACACCTTC. It encodes CASSLNGGMDGYTF.